This T cell receptor (beta chain) came from a study of siplizumab effects on memory and regulatory T cells. Study-level results: Sequences below about 10^-5 frequency were poorly captured, and few alloreactive clones mapped to unstimulated subsets. Proliferating siplizumab-cultured Tregs lacked confirmed suppressive function. Alloreactive sequences whose origin lay in unstimulated CD4+ memory cells were significantly reduced by siplizumab. Treatment with siplizumab left mappable alloreactive CD4+ clones averaging approximately 69% Treg-derived, compared with roughly 26% in controls.

CDR1 is LNHDA and CDR2 is SQIVND in the germline V gene (reference sequence). The CDR3 sequence is 16 residues long. The trim removed 5 bases at V and 7 bases at J, leaving 11 bases unmatched. The protocol was immunoSEQ multiplex PCR, while the TCRdb copy is restricted to in-frame clones and leaves out a portion. This sample has roughly 100,000 clones, with 80% to 95% found just once. This clone appeared a single time. Its cognate antigen is unknown. Specimen: non-Treg CD4+ T cells sorted from blood. The rearrangement links TRBV19 to TRBJ2-4; TRBD1 matches 10 bases. The receptor's source is a human donor in good health. CDR3 in amino acids: CASSLPGQGLGNIQYF. The CDR3 bases are TGTGCCAGTAGTCTTCCGGGACAGGGGCTCGGGAACATTCAGTACTTC. The full variable domain, its missing parts supplied by reference TRBV19 and TRBJ2-4, is DGGITQSPKYLFRKEGQNVTLSCEQNLNHDAMYWYRQDPGQGLRLIYYSQIVNDFQKGDIAEGYSVSREKKESFPLTVTSAQKNPTAFYLCASSLPGQGLGNIQYFGAGTRLSVL.